This T cell receptor beta chain emerged from a study of Ad26.COV2.S vaccination and SARS-CoV-2 variants (dated by TCRdb to about 2021). With respect to the entire study: Donors in the vaccine arm were drawn from COV1001, a multicentre, randomized, double-blind, placebo-controlled phase I-IIa trial testing Ad26.COV2.S in healthy adults. Ad26.COV2.S was given intramuscularly at 5x10^10 or 1x10^11 viral particles, as a single shot or as two shots 56 days apart. TCRbeta repertoire sequencing was used to assess the specificity and breadth of SARS-CoV-2-reactive T cell receptors after Ad26.COV2.S vaccination. The TCR-sequenced set comprised approximately 32 samples: around 20 Ad26.COV2.S vaccine recipients, 5 placebo recipients and 8 SARS-CoV-2 convalescent individuals. Trial participants were randomized into five groups of five: low-dose or high-dose Ad26.COV2.S given once or twice, or placebo on both occasions. Investigators did not know the trial group allocation while performing experiments and assessing outcomes.

The junction carries 9 bases between V and J, which are trimmed by 4 bases and 10 bases respectively. Including cysteine and phenylalanine, the CDR3 has 11 amino acids. Only the CDR3 part of the read is kept: 33 bases, read in frame from the first base. Sequences SNHLY (CDR1) and FYNNEI (CDR2) are obtained from the germline V gene. TCRbeta CDR3 regions were sequenced with the immunoSEQ Assay. After extraction, genomic DNA underwent amplification by bias-controlled multiplex PCR, followed by high-throughput sequencing. In the authors' own workflow: To quantify the absolute abundance of each unique TCRbeta CDR3 region, sequences were collapsed and filtered. Usable DNA was measured by amplifying reference genes present in all nucleated cells, and TCRbeta template counts were normalized to that usable DNA to estimate T cell fraction. Repertoire TCRs were annotated as SARS-CoV-2-specific when V gene, CDR3 amino acid sequence and J gene were exactly matched to a known reactive TCR set. The reference SARS-CoV-2 TCR set was derived from MIRA and filtered for enrichment in COVID-19-positive ImmuneCODE repertoires, a step that removed public or cross-reactive TCRs. Drawing on the MIRA antigens, annotated TCRs were analysed further at the level of specific ORF or position within ORF. Depth was the summed frequency of annotated unique rearrangements, while breadth was defined as annotated unique rearrangements over total unique productive rearrangements. TCR breadth was compared between groups using two-sided Wilcoxon rank-sum tests. What TCRdb holds here is the immuneACCESS table cut down to in-frame rearrangements. Part of the clones is not present; checked against another copy, under half of the missing clones reflect an unresolved V gene, and the others are unexplained. V and J calls and clone size are copied from that table; D and trimming were computed from the DNA. Present in this sample are 400,000 or so clones, more than 85% of which were seen just once. Roughly 3.2% of the sample goes to the ten largest clones.

This sample's treatment or condition label indicates: around 19 received Ad26.COV2.S at low or high dose, single or two shots; about 5 received placebo; per-sample allocation not given. Repertoires of vaccine and placebo recipients were sequenced from samples collected on day 63 after the first injection. Between 29 July and 7 August 2020, Cohort 1b enrolled around 25 adults aged 18-55 years at one site in Boston, USA. Ad26.COV2.S was a replication-incompetent adenovirus type 26 vector that expressed a prefusion-stabilized SARS-CoV-2 spike protein derived from the original Wuhan strain. On this clone: No cognate antigen has been identified for it. Base qualities are not provided; no much larger clone lies one nucleotide away.

What the work shows at the level of the full study, not this receptor alone: Compared with placebo recipients, Ad26.COV2.S recipients showed higher spike-specific TCR breadth (P = 0.0014). Non-spike TCR breadth was comparable between vaccine and placebo recipients, consistent with the vaccine containing only spike. After vaccination, substantial breadth of spike-specific CD8+ and CD4+ T cell responses was reported. The authors noted that the TCR breadth and depth analyses may have underestimated total T cell responses. The study was not powered to compare responses between vaccine doses or regimens.

The rearrangement combines TRBV2 with TRBJ2-3, with a tentative D call of TRBD1 or TRBD2, each matching 5 bases. The receptor comes from a person between 18 and 65 years old who received the Ad26.COV2.S COVID-19 vaccine or a placebo. The sequences come from peripheral blood, collected in a trial of Ad26.COV2.S vaccine versus placebo. CDR3 loop: CASSGQGAQYF. At the DNA level, the sequence is TGTGCCAGCAGTGGGCAGGGAGCGCAGTATTTT.